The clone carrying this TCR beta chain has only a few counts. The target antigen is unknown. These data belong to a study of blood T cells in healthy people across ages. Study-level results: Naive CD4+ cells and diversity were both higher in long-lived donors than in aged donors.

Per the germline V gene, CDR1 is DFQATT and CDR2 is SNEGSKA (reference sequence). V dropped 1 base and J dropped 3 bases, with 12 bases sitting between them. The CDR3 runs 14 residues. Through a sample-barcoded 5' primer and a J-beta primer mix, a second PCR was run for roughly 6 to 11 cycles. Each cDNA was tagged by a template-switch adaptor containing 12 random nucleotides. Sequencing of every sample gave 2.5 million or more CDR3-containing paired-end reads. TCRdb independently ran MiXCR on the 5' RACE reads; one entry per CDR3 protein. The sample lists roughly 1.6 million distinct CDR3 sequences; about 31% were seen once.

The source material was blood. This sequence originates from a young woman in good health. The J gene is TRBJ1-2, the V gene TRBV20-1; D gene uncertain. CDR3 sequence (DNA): TGCAGTGCTAGAGTCGTCCTACGGGACTATGGCTACACCTTC. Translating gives CSARVVLRDYGYTF.